A selection of T cell receptor beta chains follows, all from one sample in a study of cytomegalovirus exposure and HLA in healthy donors. The assay was immunoSEQ multiplex PCR, and TCRdb's table has in-frame clones only and misses some. Here the sample spans over 200,000 clones, roughly 87% being singletons. Sequenced input: PBMCs. These TCRs come from a woman between 40 and 55 years old in good health and CMV-seropositive. CDR3s include the opening cysteine and the closing phenylalanine or tryptophan. The D gene is left open where the match is weak. Some rows mark clone size as missing; the rest say once, few, many or name a class of expanded clone.

j_call	clone_size	v_call	d_call	cdr3_nt	cdr3_aa
TRBJ1-4	-	TRBV6-6	TRBD1	TGTGCCAGCAGAAGTGACAGGGTCGCAACTAATGAAAAACTGTTTTTT	CASRSDRVATNEKLFF
TRBJ2-3	-	TRBV6-1	TRBD2	TGTGCCATTAGCGGGGGTAGCACAGATACGCAGTATTTT	CAISGGSTDTQYF
TRBJ1-2	-	TRBV7-3	TRBD1	TGTGCCAGCAGCTCCGAAGGGACAGGGGACTATGGCTACACCTTC	CASSSEGTGDYGYTF
TRBJ2-7	few	TRBV5-1	TRBD1	TGCGCCAGCAGCTTGGGACAGGGTAACGACGAGCAGTACTTC	CASSLGQGNDEQYF
TRBJ2-3	-	TRBV7-2	TRBD2	TGTGCCAGCAGCTTCCCCGGGACTAGCGGAACAGATACGCAGTATTTT	CASSFPGTSGTDTQYF
TRBJ2-7	-	TRBV6-6	-	TGTGCCAGCAGTCCGACATCATCAACAGGCGAGCAGTACTTC	CASSPTSSTGEQYF
TRBJ2-4	-	TRBV7-2	-	TGTGCCAGCAGCTACCTTGGGGGGGCCAAAAACATTCAGTACTTC	CASSYLGGAKNIQYF
TRBJ1-2	-	TRBV5-1	TRBD1	TGCGCCAGCAGCAGGACAGGGGGCAGTGGCTACACCTTC	CASSRTGGSGYTF
TRBJ1-1	-	TRBV27	-	TGTGCCAGCAGTTTCTCCCGGAGGGCCGAAGCTTTCTTT	CASSFSRRAEAFF
TRBJ2-3	-	TRBV5-6	TRBD2	TGTGCCAGCAGCTTGGGGCTCCCGGGACTAGCCTACACAGATACGCAGTATTTT	CASSLGLPGLAYTDTQYF
TRBJ1-2	-	TRBV6-1	TRBD1	TGTGCCAGCAGGGAACAGGGGAGCTATGGCTACACCTTC	CASREQGSYGYTF
TRBJ1-2	-	TRBV28	-	TGTGCCAGCAGCATTCATGGGGGGTCAAAGTCGGCCTATGGCTACACCTTC	CASSIHGGSKSAYGYTF
TRBJ1-4	-	TRBV11-2	TRBD1	TGTGCCAGCAGCTTAAACAGGGGCTCAACTAATGAAAAACTGTTTTTT	CASSLNRGSTNEKLFF
TRBJ1-2	few	TRBV6-1	-	TGTGCCAGCAGTGAAGCCTCTGCCCGCAGAGGCTACACCTTC	CASSEASARRGYTF
TRBJ2-4	-	TRBV9	TRBD1	TGTGCCAGCAGCGTAGAACAGGGGGTCGGCATTCAGTACTTC	CASSVEQGVGIQYF
TRBJ1-3	-	TRBV7-2	-	TGTGCCAGCAGCTCGGGACAAGGGGGAAACACCATATATTTT	CASSSGQGGNTIYF
TRBJ1-4	-	TRBV19	-	TGTGCCAGTAGTATTGGCGGAAGTAATGAAAAACTGTTTTTT	CASSIGGSNEKLFF
TRBJ2-7	few	TRBV2	-	TGTGCCAGCCAGGGATCTGTCTACGAGCAGTACTTC	CASQGSVYEQYF
TRBJ1-1	few	TRBV28	-	TGTGCCAGCAGTTTATCGTCGGGGAGGAGCACTGAAGCTTTCTTT	CASSLSSGRSTEAFF
TRBJ2-7	-	TRBV4-2	TRBD2	TGTGCCAGCAGCCAAGAGACTAGCGGGGGGTTCTCCTACGAGCAGTACTTC	CASSQETSGGFSYEQYF
TRBJ1-2	-	TRBV30	-	TGTGCCTGGCACCAAAGGAGAAATTATGGCTACACCTTC	CAWHQRRNYGYTF
TRBJ1-1	-	TRBV5-1	TRBD1	TGCGCCAGCAGCTGGACAGGGGGGAACACTGAAGCTTTCTTT	CASSWTGGNTEAFF
TRBJ2-7	-	TRBV7-9	TRBD1	TGTGCCAGCAGCCGCCAAGGGGGCAGGCTAACCTACGAGCAGTACTTC	CASSRQGGRLTYEQYF
TRBJ1-3	few	TRBV7-2	-	TGTGCCAGCGGGAGGTGGACTCCGGGAAACACCATATATTTT	CASGRWTPGNTIYF
TRBJ2-3	few	TRBV5-4	TRBD2	TGTGCCAGCAGCTTGGGGTCGGCTAGCGGGGGGCGGACGCAGTATTTT	CASSLGSASGGRTQYF
TRBJ1-5	-	TRBV10-3	-	TGTGCCATCAGTGAGTTGTTTACAGGTAGCAATCAGCCCCAGCATTTT	CAISELFTGSNQPQHF
TRBJ2-3	-	TRBV28	TRBD2	TGTGCCAGCAACCTACCCGGGGCTAGCGGGAGAACGGATACGCAGTATTTT	CASNLPGASGRTDTQYF
TRBJ2-3	-	TRBV6-1	-	TGTGCCAGCAGTGAAGAAGCTAGCAAGGGAAGAGATACGCAGTATTTT	CASSEEASKGRDTQYF
TRBJ2-5	-	TRBV6-5	-	TGTGCCAGCAGTTACGGTCAGAAGGAGACCCAGTACTTC	CASSYGQKETQYF
TRBJ1-1	-	TRBV7-2	-	TGTGCCAGCAGCTTAGGAGGCTTGAACACTGAAGCTTTCTTT	CASSLGGLNTEAFF
TRBJ2-7	few	TRBV30	-	TGTGCCTTAGCAGCCCGAGGAGGGGTACGCTACGAGCAGTACTTC	CALAARGGVRYEQYF
TRBJ2-1	-	TRBV14	TRBD2	TGTGCCAGCAGCCCTGGACTAGCCCTATACAATGAGCAGTTCTTC	CASSPGLALYNEQFF
TRBJ1-2	-	TRBV7-9	TRBD1	TGTGCCAGCAGTGATACAGGGGGCGCAGATGAAAATGGCTACACCTTC	CASSDTGGADENGYTF
TRBJ1-4	-	TRBV4-1	-	TGCGCCAGCAGCCAAGAAGGGACAAGAAAAGAAAAACTGTTTTTT	CASSQEGTRKEKLFF
TRBJ2-5	once	TRBV11-3	-	TGTGCCAGCAGCTTAGGAGGCAGGACACAAGAGACCCAGTACTTC	CASSLGGRTQETQYF
TRBJ1-1	-	TRBV6-4	-	TGTGCCAGCAGTGAGGGGCGGGGAACTGAAGCTTTCTTT	CASSEGRGTEAFF
TRBJ2-5	-	TRBV2	-	TGTGCCAGCAGTGTTTTGGGCGAGACCCAGTACTTC	CASSVLGETQYF
TRBJ2-3	few	TRBV11-1	TRBD2	TGTGCCAGCAGCTTAGCGGGGGGGTTCACAGATACGCAGTATTTT	CASSLAGGFTDTQYF
TRBJ1-2	-	TRBV7-2	TRBD1	TGTGCCAGCAGCTTTCTCCTGGGACAGTCCAGGGGGTTGGCTTATGGCTACACCTTC	CASSFLLGQSRGLAYGYTF
TRBJ2-1	-	TRBV4-3	TRBD2	TGCGCCAGCAGCCAAGATAGGGGACTATACAATGAGCAGTTCTTC	CASSQDRGLYNEQFF
TRBJ1-1	once	TRBV6-6	TRBD1	TGTGCCAGCAGTTCCCGGGACAGGGGTGGTGGCACTGAAGCTTTCTTT	CASSSRDRGGGTEAFF
TRBJ2-1	-	TRBV4-2	-	TGTGCCAGCAGCCAAGATCTTGCCCGGGAAGAGTTCTTC	CASSQDLAREEFF
TRBJ1-2	-	TRBV29-1	TRBD1	TGCAGCGTCGGACAGGGATCAGGCTATGGCTACACCTTC	CSVGQGSGYGYTF
TRBJ2-3	few	TRBV18	TRBD2	TGTGCCAGCTCACCGCCTTGGCTAGCGGGAGTGGCAGATACGCAGTATTTT	CASSPPWLAGVADTQYF
TRBJ1-5	-	TRBV30	-	TGTGCCTGGAGTCAGGGGTTGGACCAGCCCCAGCATTTT	CAWSQGLDQPQHF
TRBJ2-5	-	TRBV7-9	-	TGTGCCAGCAGCTTAGTAAGGAGGCAAGAGACCCAGTACTTC	CASSLVRRQETQYF
TRBJ2-1	-	TRBV11-2	-	TGTGCCAGCAGCCATACAGGTCGCCCAGAGCAGTTCTTC	CASSHTGRPEQFF
TRBJ2-6	-	TRBV6-5	-	TGTGCCAGCAGTTACTCACAGGGATCCGGGGCCAACGTCCTGACTTTC	CASSYSQGSGANVLTF
TRBJ2-3	-	TRBV9	-	TGTGCCAGCAGACCCTACGATCCCCCAGATACGCAGTATTTT	CASRPYDPPDTQYF
TRBJ2-2	-	TRBV7-9	TRBD2	TGTTCCAGCCTGGGAGGGGCCGGGGAGCTGTTTTTT	CSSLGGAGELFF
TRBJ1-5	-	TRBV6-5	-	TGTGCCAGCAGGTTACGGAGGAGTAGCAATCAGCCCCAGCATTTT	CASRLRRSSNQPQHF
TRBJ2-6	-	TRBV4-1	-	TGCGCCAGCAGCCAAGGACAGTCATCCCCTGGGGCCAACGTCCTGACTTTC	CASSQGQSSPGANVLTF
TRBJ2-1	-	TRBV6-1	TRBD1	TGTGCCAGCAGTGACTCCGGGACAGACTACAATGAGCAGTTCTTC	CASSDSGTDYNEQFF